The 18 T cell receptor beta chains listed next were all sequenced from one sample in a study of OX40 agonist ivuxolimab in advanced cancers. Produced via immunoSEQ multiplex PCR; TCRdb's table is partial and in-frame only. This repertoire shows 42,000 or so clones, around 83% found once; its top ten account for just over 20%. The starting material was CD4+ or CD8+ T cells sorted from blood, obtained in a trial of the OX40 agonist ivuxolimab. Receptors originate from an adult with an advanced solid tumor such as melanoma, head and neck, liver or kidney cancer.

This CDR3 reads CASRRRVVTDTQYF. The DNA of the CDR3 is TGTGCCAGCAGGAGACGGGTAGTCACAGATACGCAGTATTTT. The gene calls are TRBV28 and TRBJ2-3; no definite D call. The CDR3 covers 14 residues. Trimming shortened V by 6 bases and J by 2 bases, and 12 bases separated the two germline ends. Looked up from germline, CDR1 is MDHEN and CDR2 is SYDVKM.

The rearrangement uses TRBV7-2 and TRBJ2-7, with D tentatively TRBD1 or TRBD2 (5 bases each). Germline V gene data show CDR1 as SGHTA and CDR2 as FQGNSA. The germline V and J ends were trimmed by 0 bases and 6 bases, with 9 bases remaining between them. This CDR3 has 13 amino acids. The CDR3 reads CASSLAARGEQYV. CDR3 sequence (DNA): TGTGCCAGCAGCTTAGCGGCGAGGGGCGAGCAGTACGTC.

The chain is built from TRBV28 and TRBJ1-5; no definite D call. Trimming took 2 bases from V and 7 from J, leaving 9 bases between them. The CDR3 sequence is 13 residues long. The germline V gene has CDR1 MDHEN and CDR2 SYDVKM. The CDR3 region has the DNA TGTGCCAGCAGTTTAGGAGGGTGGCAGCCCCAGCATTTT. Protein sequence: CASSLGGWQPQHF.

The chain has TRBV2 and TRBJ2-5, with 8 nucleotides matching TRBD1. The CDR3 loop spans 15 amino acids. V lost 5 bases and J lost 1; bases outside the gene matches: 6. From germline, CDR1 is SNHLY and CDR2 FYNNEI. CDR3 coding DNA: TGTGCCAGCAGTCAATATGACAGGGGCCAAGAGACCCAGTACTTC. The encoded protein is CASSQYDRGQETQYF.

The chain couples TRBV9 to TRBJ2-3; D is possibly TRBD2 (5 bases). The V gene's germline CDR1 is SGDLS and CDR2 YYNGEE. The CDR3 consists of 17 residues. V was cut by 4 bases and J by 2 bases, with 20 bases left in between. The CDR3 bases are TGTGCCAGCAGCCACTCCCTAGGGCGGGTGATCACAGATACGCAGTATTTT. Translating gives CASSHSLGRVITDTQYF.

The rearrangement joins TRBV10-2 to TRBJ2-1, with D hard to call. Trimming took 3 bases from V and 9 from J, leaving 9 bases between them. The CDR3 extends over 12 amino acids. The V gene's germline CDR1 is WSHSY and CDR2 SAAADI. Written as DNA, the CDR3 is TGCGCCAGCAGTGATCAAAGACCTGAGCAGTTCTTC. Translation gives CASSDQRPEQFF.

The chain employs TRBV28 and TRBJ1-3, with D unresolved. The CDR3 has 14 amino acids. The germline CDR1 and CDR2 sequences are MDHEN and SYDVKM. V lost 3 bases to trimming and J lost 0 bases, with 6 bases between them. The CDR3 DNA reads TGTGCCAGCAGTTTCACCAGCTCTGGAAACACCATATATTTT. As protein: CASSFTSSGNTIYF.

The rearrangement uses TRBV4-3 and TRBJ1-1; tentative D call: TRBD1 (6 bases). Germline V lookup: CDR1 LGHNA, CDR2 YSLEER. Trimming took off 0 bases at V and 0 bases at J, with 8 bases between the two ends. The CDR3 runs to 15 residues. In DNA, the CDR3 is TGCGCCAGCAGCCAAGAGGCAGGGGTGAACACTGAAGCTTTCTTT. It encodes CASSQEAGVNTEAFF.

The chain employs TRBV19 and TRBJ2-3; tentative D call: TRBD2 (6 bases). Germline values: CDR1 LNHDA, CDR2 SQIVND (reference sequence). This CDR3 is built from 18 residues. Trimming removed 3 bases at V and 0 bases at J, with 19 bases between. CDR3 sequence (DNA): TGTGCCAGTAGTATGGAGGGCCTAGCGACTTCTAGCACAGATACGCAGTATTTT. Translation: CASSMEGLATSSTDTQYF.

This clone was seen more than once but under ten times. The V gene is TRBV6-5, the J gene TRBJ1-5; no clear D. CDR3 length: 14 amino acids. Germline lookup yields CDR1 MNHEY and CDR2 SVGAGI. Between the trimmed V and J ends, which lost 4 bases and 0 bases, there was a span of 7 bases. Here the CDR3 reads CASSLAYSNQPQHF. The CDR3 region has the DNA TGTGCCAGCAGTTTAGCTTATAGCAATCAGCCCCAGCATTTT.

The V and J genes are TRBV9 and TRBJ1-5, with D tentatively TRBD1 (5 bases). The CDR3 spans 17 residues. Germline CDR1 SGDLS, CDR2 YYNGEE. Trimming removed 7 bases at V and 1 base at J, with 21 bases between. The CDR3 DNA sequence: TGTGCCAGCTCAGCGAGTCAGGGAGAACTAAGCAATCAGCCCCAGCATTTT. Translation gives CASSASQGELSNQPQHF.

V gene TRBV27 combines with J gene TRBJ2-3; D may correspond to TRBD1 or TRBD2 (6 bases each). In germline, CDR1 is MNHEY, CDR2 SMNVEV (reference sequence). The CDR3 covers 15 residues. V gave up 6 bases and J gave up 4 bases, with 17 bases separating them. The CDR3 is CASSSLLRGPDTQYF. The CDR3 DNA sequence: TGTGCCAGCAGCTCCCTTCTACGGGGGCCAGATACGCAGTATTTT.

This clone has just one count. The CDR3 spells CASSELDLGLAGGDEQFF. The CDR3 DNA reads as TGTGCCAGCAGTGAATTGGACTTGGGACTAGCGGGGGGCGATGAGCAGTTCTTC. The V call is TRBV25-1, the J call TRBJ2-1, with 15 nucleotides matching TRBD2. This CDR3 contains 18 residues. The junction had 9 bases not matched to a gene; V was cut back by 1 base and J by 8 bases. Looked up from germline, CDR1 is MGHDK and CDR2 is SYGVNS.

The V gene is TRBV4-3, the J gene TRBJ1-1, with TRBD1 as a possible D gene (6 bases). The germline V gene has CDR1 LGHNA and CDR2 YSLEER. The V end lost 1 base, the J end lost 4 bases, and 10 bases lay between the germline ends. The CDR3 loop spans 14 amino acids. The DNA of the CDR3 is TGCGCCAGCAGCCAAGTCAGCAGGGGCACTGAAGCTTTCTTT. Protein product: CASSQVSRGTEAFF.

The CDR3 DNA reads as TGCGCCAGCAGCCAAGATGGGGCAGTGAACACCGGGGAGCTGTTTTTT. It translates to CASSQDGAVNTGELFF. J is TRBJ2-2 and V is TRBV4-3; D might be TRBD1 (5 bases). Trimming pared 0 bases from V and 1 base from J, leaving 9 bases between. CDR3 length: 16 amino acids. From germline, CDR1 is LGHNA and CDR2 YSLEER.

The chain employs TRBV7-3 and TRBJ1-1, with a weak D call TRBD1 (5 bases). This CDR3 spans 12 amino acids. The ends were cut back, 2 bases at V and 7 bases at J, with 8 bases in the middle. Germline values: CDR1 SGHTA, CDR2 FQGTGA. The CDR3 sequence: CASSLRGGEAFF. The CDR3, as DNA: TGTGCCAGCAGCTTACGCGGGGGTGAAGCTTTCTTT.

CDR3 amino acids: CASSVHDRGADPDEQYV. The CDR3 nucleotides are TGTGCCAGCAGTGTCCACGACCGGGGGGCCGATCCGGACGAGCAGTACGTC. The gene calls are TRBV6-4 and TRBJ2-7, with D tentatively TRBD2 (7 bases). The V end was cut by 4 bases, the J end by 5 bases, with 24 bases between. The germline V gene encodes CDR1 MRHNA and CDR2 SNTAGT. The CDR3 has 17 residues.

This clone occurred a few times. V and J are TRBV7-9 and TRBJ2-7; 9 bases align to TRBD1. The V gene's germline CDR1 is SEHNR and CDR2 FQNEAQ (reference sequence). The CDR3 spans 16 residues. Trimming took 5 bases from V and 4 from J; bases not matched to a gene: 12. The CDR3 sequence is CASSPRAGQGWYEQYV. The CDR3 bases are TGTGCCAGCAGCCCTCGAGCGGGACAGGGTTGGTACGAGCAGTACGTC.